Included here is one TCR beta chain sequence, with context. This entry is derived from a study of blood T cell repertoires in COVID-19. TCRdb's copy holds only in-frame clones and misses some; the assay was immunoSEQ multiplex PCR. The data hold some 120,000 clones, with 80% observed a single time. This CDR3 contains 14 residues. V gave up 3 bases and J gave up 6 bases, with 12 bases separating them. Germline loops: CDR1 LNHDA, CDR2 SQIVND (reference sequence). This chain uses TRBV19 with TRBJ2-4; D is perhaps TRBD2 (6 bases). Sequencing was carried out using peripheral blood. The origin of this receptor is a human donor in a cohort sampled during active COVID-19. CDR3 amino acids: CASSMAGTGNIQYF. Written as DNA, the CDR3 is TGTGCCAGTAGTATGGCGGGGACGGGAAACATTCAGTACTTC.